The entry below describes one T cell receptor beta chain. As originally analysed: From reference gene primer amplification, estimates of nucleated cell counts were derived. Generated by immunoSEQ multiplex PCR, the TCRdb table keeps only in-frame clones and is missing some. That table furnishes V, J and clone size, whereas the DNA furnished D and trimming. The data contain a few hundred thousand clones, around 89% of them singletons. These data are taken from a study of blood T cell repertoires in COVID-19. V was trimmed by 3 bases and J by 8 bases, leaving 17 bases between them. Germline CDR1 is SGDLS and CDR2 is YYNGEE. This CDR3 comprises 14 residues.

This rearrangement joins TRBV9 to TRBJ1-2, with D perhaps TRBD1 (5 bases). Material: PBMCs or T cells enriched from blood (not recorded which). This receptor was taken from a woman aged 18-35 years with acute COVID-19. The chain's CDR3 is CASSGGDRPRGYTF. CDR3 bases: TGTGCCAGCAGCGGGGGGGACCGGCCCAGGGGCTACACCTTC.